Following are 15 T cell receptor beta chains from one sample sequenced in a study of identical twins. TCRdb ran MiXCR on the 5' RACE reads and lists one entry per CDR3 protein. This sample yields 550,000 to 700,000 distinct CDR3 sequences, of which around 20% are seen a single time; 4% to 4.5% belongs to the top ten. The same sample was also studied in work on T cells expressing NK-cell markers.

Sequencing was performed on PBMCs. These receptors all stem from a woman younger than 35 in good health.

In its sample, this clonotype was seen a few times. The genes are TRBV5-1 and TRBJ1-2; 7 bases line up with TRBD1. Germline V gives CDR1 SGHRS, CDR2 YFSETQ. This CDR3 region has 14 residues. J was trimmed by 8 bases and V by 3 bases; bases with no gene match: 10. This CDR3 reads CASSSTTGVEGYTF. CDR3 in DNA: TGCGCCAGCAGCTCGACCACAGGGGTAGAAGGCTACACCTTC.

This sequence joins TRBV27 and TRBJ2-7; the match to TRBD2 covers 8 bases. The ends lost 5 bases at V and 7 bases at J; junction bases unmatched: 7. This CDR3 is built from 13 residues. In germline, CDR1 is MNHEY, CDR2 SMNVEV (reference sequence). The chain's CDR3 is CASSLGLAPEQYF. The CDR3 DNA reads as TGTGCCAGCAGTCTAGGACTAGCTCCGGAGCAGTACTTC.

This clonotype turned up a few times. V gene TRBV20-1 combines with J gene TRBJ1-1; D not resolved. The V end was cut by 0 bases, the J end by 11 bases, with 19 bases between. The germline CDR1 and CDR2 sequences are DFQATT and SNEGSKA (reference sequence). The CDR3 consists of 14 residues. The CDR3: CSARDSGRFGLAFF. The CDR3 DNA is TGCAGTGCTAGAGATTCGGGAAGGTTCGGTCTGGCTTTCTTT.

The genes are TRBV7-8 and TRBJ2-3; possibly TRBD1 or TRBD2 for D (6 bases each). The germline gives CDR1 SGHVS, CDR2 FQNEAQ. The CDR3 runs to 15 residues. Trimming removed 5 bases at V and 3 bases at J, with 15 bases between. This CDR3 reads CASSGLGGGTDTQYF. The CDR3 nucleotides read TGTGCCAGCAGCGGATTAGGGGGAGGAACAGATACGCAGTATTTT.

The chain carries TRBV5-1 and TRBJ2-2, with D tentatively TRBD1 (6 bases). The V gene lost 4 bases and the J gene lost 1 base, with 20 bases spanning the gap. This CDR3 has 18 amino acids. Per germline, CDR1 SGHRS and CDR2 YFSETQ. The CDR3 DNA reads TGCGCCAGCAGCCTACGGCTAAATGCACAGGGGAACACCGGGGAGCTGTTTTTT. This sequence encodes CASSLRLNAQGNTGELFF.

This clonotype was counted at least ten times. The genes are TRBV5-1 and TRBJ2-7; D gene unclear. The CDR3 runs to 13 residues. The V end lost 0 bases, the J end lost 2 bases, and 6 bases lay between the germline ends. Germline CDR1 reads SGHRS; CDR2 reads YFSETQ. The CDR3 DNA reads TGCGCCAGCAGCTTGGGGCGTCCCTACGAGCAGTACTTC. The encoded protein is CASSLGRPYEQYF.

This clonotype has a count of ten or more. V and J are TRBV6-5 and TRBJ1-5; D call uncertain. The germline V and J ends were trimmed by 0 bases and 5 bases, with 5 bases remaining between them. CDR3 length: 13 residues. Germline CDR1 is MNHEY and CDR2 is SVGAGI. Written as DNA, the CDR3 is TGTGCCAGCAGTTACTCGTCAGATCAGCCCCAGCATTTT. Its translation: CASSYSSDQPQHF.

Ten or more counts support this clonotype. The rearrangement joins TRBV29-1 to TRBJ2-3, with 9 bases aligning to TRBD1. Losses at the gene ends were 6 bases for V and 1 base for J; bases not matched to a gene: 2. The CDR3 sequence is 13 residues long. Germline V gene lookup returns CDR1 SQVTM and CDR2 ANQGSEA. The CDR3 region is CSVGDRGTDTQYF. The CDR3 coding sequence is TGCAGCGTGGGGGACAGGGGCACAGATACGCAGTATTTT.

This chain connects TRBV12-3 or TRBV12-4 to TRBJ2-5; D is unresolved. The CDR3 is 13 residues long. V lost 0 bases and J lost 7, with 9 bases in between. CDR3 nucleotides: TGTGCCAGCAGTTTAGCGGGCCCGGGGACCCAGTACTTC. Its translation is CASSLAGPGTQYF.

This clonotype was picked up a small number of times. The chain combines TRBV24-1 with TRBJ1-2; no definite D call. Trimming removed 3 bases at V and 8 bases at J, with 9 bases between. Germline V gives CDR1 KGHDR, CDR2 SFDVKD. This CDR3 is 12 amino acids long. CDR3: CATSDPLVGYTF. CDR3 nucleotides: TGTGCCACCAGTGATCCGCTAGTAGGCTACACCTTC.

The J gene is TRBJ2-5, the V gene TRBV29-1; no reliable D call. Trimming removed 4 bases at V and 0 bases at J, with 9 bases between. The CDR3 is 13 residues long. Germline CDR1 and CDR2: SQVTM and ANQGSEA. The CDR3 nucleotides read TGCAGCGTTGCGGGCTCGAACCAAGAGACCCAGTACTTC. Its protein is CSVAGSNQETQYF. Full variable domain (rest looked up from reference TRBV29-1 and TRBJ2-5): SAVISQKPSRDICQRGTSLTIQCQVDSQVTMMFWYRQQPGQSLTLIATANQGSEATYESGFVIDKFPISRPNLTFSTLTVSNMSPEDSSIYLCSVAGSNQETQYFGPGTRLLVL.

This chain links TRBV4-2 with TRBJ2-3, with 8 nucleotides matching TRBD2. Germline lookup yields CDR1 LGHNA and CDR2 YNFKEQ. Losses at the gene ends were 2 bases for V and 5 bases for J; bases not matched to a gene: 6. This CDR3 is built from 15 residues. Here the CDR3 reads CASSQQRGGKDTQYF. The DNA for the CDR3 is TGTGCCAGCAGCCAACAACGGGGGGGGAAAGATACGCAGTATTTT.

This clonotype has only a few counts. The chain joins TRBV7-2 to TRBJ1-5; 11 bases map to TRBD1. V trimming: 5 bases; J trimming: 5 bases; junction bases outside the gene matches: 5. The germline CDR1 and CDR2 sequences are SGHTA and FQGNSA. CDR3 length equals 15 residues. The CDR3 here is CASSRTGGGDQPQHF. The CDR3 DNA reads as TGTGCCAGCAGCCGGACAGGGGGCGGGGATCAGCCCCAGCATTTT.

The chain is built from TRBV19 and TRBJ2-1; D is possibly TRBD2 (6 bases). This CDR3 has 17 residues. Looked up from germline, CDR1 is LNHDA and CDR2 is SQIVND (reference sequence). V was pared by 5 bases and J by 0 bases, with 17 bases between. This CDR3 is CASSENSRRVSYNEQFF. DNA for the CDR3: TGTGCCAGTAGTGAAAACAGCCGGAGGGTCTCCTACAATGAGCAGTTCTTC.

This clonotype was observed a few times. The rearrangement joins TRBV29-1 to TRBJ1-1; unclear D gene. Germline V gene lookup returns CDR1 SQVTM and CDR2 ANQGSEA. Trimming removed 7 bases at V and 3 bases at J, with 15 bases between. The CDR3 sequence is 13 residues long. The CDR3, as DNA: TGCAGCGCCGAGGAGGGCGTCTACACTGAAGCTTTCTTT. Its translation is CSAEEGVYTEAFF.